This T cell receptor beta chain appears in the sequencing data of a study of vaccination effects on CD4 cells after COVID-19. Regarding this clone: Its specificity is not known.

With the ViraFEST assay, the study expanded antigen-specific CD4+ T cells using viral peptide pools, then sequenced them. CD4+ T cell isolation took place after 10 days of culture. Nucleocapsid antibodies were negative in the vaccine recipients, who had never had SARS-CoV-2 infection. Measured with immunoSEQ multiplex PCR; TCRdb has only the in-frame clones, and not every one. Of just under 75,000 clones listed, roughly 74% are singletons. The input for sequencing was CD4+ T cells from PBMCs cultured with HCoV-NL63 spike peptides, taken before COVID-19 vaccination. The TCR was taken from a human donor who received a COVID-19 vaccine.

The CDR3 bases are TGCGCCAGCAGCCAGTCCAGGGGAGACACTGAAGCTTTCTTT. It translates to CASSQSRGDTEAFF. The V gene is TRBV4-1, the J gene TRBJ1-1; possibly TRBD1 for D (6 bases). This CDR3 comprises 14 residues. V was cut by 3 bases and J by 3 bases, with 11 bases left in between. Germline CDR1 reads MGHRA; CDR2 reads YSYEKL.